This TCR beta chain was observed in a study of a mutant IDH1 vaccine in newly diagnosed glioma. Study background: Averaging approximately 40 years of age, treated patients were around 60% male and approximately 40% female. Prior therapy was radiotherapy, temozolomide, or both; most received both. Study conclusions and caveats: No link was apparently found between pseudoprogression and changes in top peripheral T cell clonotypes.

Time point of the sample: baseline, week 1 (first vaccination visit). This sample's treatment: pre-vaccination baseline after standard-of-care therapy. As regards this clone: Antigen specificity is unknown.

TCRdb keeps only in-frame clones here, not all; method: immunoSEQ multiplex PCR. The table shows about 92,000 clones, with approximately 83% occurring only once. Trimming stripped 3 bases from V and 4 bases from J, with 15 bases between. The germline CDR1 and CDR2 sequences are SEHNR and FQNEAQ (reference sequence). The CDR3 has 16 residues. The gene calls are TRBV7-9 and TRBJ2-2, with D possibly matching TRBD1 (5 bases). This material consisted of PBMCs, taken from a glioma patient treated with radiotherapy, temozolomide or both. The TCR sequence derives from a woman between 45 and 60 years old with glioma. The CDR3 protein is CASSFLQVASTGELFF. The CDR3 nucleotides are TGTGCCAGCAGCTTCTTACAGGTGGCGAGCACCGGGGAGCTGTTTTTT.